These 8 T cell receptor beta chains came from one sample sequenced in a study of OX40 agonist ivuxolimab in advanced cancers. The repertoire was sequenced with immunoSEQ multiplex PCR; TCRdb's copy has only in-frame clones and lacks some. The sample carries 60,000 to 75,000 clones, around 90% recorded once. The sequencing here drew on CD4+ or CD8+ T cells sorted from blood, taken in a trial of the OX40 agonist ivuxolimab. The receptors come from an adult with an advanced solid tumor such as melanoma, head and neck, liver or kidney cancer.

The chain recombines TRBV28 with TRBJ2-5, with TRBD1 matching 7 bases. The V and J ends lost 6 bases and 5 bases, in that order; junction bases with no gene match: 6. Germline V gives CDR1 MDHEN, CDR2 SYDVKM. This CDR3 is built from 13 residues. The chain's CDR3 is CASSKDRTETQYF. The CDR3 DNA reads TGTGCCAGCAGCAAGGACAGGACGGAGACCCAGTACTTC. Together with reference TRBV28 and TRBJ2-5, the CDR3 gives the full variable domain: DVKVTQSSRYLVKRTGEKVFLECVQDMDHENMFWYRQDPGLGLRLIYFSYDVKMKEKGDIPEGYSVSREKKERFSLILESASTNQTSMYLCASSKDRTETQYFGPGTRLLVL.

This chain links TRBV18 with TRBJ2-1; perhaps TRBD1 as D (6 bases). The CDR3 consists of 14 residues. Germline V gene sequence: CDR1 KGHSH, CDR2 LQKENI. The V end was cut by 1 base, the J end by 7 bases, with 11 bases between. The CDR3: CASSPLTGYNEQFF. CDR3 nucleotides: TGTGCCAGCTCACCACTCACAGGGTATAATGAGCAGTTCTTC.

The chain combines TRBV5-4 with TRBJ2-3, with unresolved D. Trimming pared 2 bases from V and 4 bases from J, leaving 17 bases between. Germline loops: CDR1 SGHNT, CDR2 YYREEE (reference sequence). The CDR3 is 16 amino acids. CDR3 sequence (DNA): TGTGCCAGCAGCTTTCGGGTTAGTGAGGCCGCAGATACGCAGTATTTT. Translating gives CASSFRVSEAADTQYF.

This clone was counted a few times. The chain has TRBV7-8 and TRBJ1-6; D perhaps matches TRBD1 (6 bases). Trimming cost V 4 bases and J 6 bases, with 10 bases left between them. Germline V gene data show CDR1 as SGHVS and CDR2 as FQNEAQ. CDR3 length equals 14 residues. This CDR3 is CASSSSGVNSPLHF. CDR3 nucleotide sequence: TGTGCCAGCAGCTCGTCAGGGGTTAATTCACCCCTCCACTTT. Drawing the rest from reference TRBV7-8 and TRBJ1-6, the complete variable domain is GAGVSQSPRYKVAKRGQDVALRCDPISGHVSLFWYQQALGQGPEFLTYFQNEAQLDKSGLPSDRFFAERPEGSVSTLKIQRTQQEDSAVYLCASSSSGVNSPLHFGNGTRLTVT.

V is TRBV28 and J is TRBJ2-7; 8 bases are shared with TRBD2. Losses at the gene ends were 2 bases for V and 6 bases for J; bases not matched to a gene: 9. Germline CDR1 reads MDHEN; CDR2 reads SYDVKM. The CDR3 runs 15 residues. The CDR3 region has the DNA TGTGCCAGCAGTTTAACGGGCGGGGGGCTCAGCGAGCAGTACTTC. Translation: CASSLTGGGLSEQYF.

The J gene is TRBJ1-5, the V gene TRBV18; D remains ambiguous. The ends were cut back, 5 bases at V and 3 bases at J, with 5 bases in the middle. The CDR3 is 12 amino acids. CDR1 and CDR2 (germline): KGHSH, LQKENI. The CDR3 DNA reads TGTGCCAGCTCAATATACAATCAGCCCCAGCATTTT. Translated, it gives CASSIYNQPQHF.

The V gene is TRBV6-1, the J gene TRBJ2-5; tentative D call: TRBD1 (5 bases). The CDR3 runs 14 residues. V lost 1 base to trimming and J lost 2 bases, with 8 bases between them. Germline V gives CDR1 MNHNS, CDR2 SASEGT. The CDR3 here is CASSEGGRQETQYF. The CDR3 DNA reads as TGTGCCAGCAGTGAAGGGGGCAGACAAGAGACCCAGTACTTC.

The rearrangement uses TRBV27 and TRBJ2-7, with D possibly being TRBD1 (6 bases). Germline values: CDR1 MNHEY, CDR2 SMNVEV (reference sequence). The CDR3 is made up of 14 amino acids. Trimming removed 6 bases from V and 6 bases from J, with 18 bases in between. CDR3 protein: CASRGDPGQTEQYF. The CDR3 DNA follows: TGTGCCAGCAGGGGAGACCCGGGACAAACCGAGCAGTACTTC.